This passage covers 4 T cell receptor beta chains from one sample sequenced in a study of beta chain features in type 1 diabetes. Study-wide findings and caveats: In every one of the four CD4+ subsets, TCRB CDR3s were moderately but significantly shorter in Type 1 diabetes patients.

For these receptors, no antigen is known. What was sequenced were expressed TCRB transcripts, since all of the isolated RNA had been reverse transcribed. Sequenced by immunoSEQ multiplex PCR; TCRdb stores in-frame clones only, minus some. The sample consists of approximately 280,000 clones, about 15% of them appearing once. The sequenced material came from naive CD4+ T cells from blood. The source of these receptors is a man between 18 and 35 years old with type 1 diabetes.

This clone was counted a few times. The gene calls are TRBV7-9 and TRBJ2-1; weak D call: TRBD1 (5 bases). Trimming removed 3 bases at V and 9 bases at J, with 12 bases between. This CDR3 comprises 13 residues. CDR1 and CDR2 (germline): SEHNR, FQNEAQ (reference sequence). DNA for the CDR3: TGTGCCAGCAGCTTGGGTCTAGGGGTTGAGCAGTTCTTC. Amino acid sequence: CASSLGLGVEQFF.

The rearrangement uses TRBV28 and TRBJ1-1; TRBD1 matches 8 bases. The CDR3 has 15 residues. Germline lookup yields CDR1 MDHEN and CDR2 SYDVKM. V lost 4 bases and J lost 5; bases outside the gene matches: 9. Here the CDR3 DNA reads TGTGCCAGCAGTTCAGCCGGGACAGGCAAAACTGAAGCTTTCTTT. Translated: CASSSAGTGKTEAFF.

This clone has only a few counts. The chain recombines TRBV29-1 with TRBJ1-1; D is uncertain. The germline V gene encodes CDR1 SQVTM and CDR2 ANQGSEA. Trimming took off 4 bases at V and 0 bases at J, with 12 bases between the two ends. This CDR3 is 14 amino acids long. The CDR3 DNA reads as TGCAGCGTTGGGGGAGCTTACATGAACACTGAAGCTTTCTTT. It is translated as CSVGGAYMNTEAFF.

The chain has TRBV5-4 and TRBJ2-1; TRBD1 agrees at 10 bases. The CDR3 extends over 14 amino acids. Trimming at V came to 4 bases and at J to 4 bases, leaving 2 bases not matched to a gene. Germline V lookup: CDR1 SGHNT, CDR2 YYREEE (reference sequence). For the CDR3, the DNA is TGTGCCAGCAGCGGACAGGGGGGATACAATGAGCAGTTCTTC. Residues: CASSGQGGYNEQFF.